The 28 T cell receptor beta chains below come from one sample, sequenced in a study of regulatory T cells in long-lasting Graves disease. Time point defined: persistent/refractory GD, antithyroid drugs over 5 years with positive TRAb. Scientists built the TCR library using RNA that was extracted from PBMCs. Building of the TCR beta libraries involved iRepertoire HTBI primers and Arm-PCR of CDR3 regions. TCRdb redid the calling of the multiplex PCR reads with MiXCR, one entry per CDR3 protein. The repertoire has about 290,000 distinct CDR3 sequences, 20% to 25% of them found once; the top ten carry roughly 56%. The starting material was peripheral blood mononuclear cells (PBMCs), obtained when the disease was refractory, from a patient treated with antithyroid drugs. The receptors here all came from a female donor with Graves disease.

Many counts were recorded for this clonotype. This chain connects TRBV5-1 to TRBJ2-7, with D tentatively TRBD2 (6 bases). This CDR3 spans 15 amino acids. Trimming left V 0 bases short and J 0 bases short, with 10 bases between. Germline V lookup: CDR1 SGHRS, CDR2 YFSETQ. This chain's CDR3 is CASSLGLADSYEQYF. The CDR3 DNA follows: TGCGCCAGCAGCTTGGGGTTAGCGGACTCCTACGAGCAGTACTTC.

The rearrangement uses TRBV15 and TRBJ2-7; D is unresolved. The CDR3 has 17 amino acids. V was shortened by 0 bases and J by 3 bases, with 18 bases between the two germline ends. Germline V lookup: CDR1 LNHNV, CDR2 YYDKDF (reference sequence). In DNA form, the CDR3 reads TGTGCCACCAGCAGAGATCGTGGAAAGGGTTTACTCTACGAGCAGTACTTC. Its protein is CATSRDRGKGLLYEQYF.

This rearrangement joins TRBV12-3 or TRBV12-4 to TRBJ2-5, with 7 positions matching TRBD2. The V gene end was trimmed by 7 bases and the J gene end by 1 base; junction bases not matched to a gene: 6. This CDR3 is 14 amino acids long. The CDR3 region is CASTLAGLQETQYF. In DNA form, the CDR3 reads TGTGCCAGCACCTTAGCGGGTCTCCAAGAGACCCAGTACTTC.

A few counts support this clonotype. The chain couples TRBV18 to TRBJ1-1; 7 bases fit TRBD1. V gave up 2 bases and J gave up 5 bases; unmatched junction bases: 5. The CDR3 covers 14 residues. CDR1 is KGHSH and CDR2 is LQKENI in the germline V gene. CDR3 nucleotide sequence: TGTGCCAGCTCACCAGCGACAGGGCAAACTGAAGCTTTCTTT. The encoded protein is CASSPATGQTEAFF.

The chain joins TRBV12-3 or TRBV12-4 to TRBJ2-7; D might be TRBD1 (6 bases). The CDR3 has 14 amino acids. V shed 6 bases and J shed 1 base, with 13 bases lying between them. The chain's CDR3 is CASRKQGSSYEQYF. The CDR3 DNA is TGTGCCAGCAGGAAACAGGGATCGTCCTACGAGCAGTACTTC.

This clonotype was found a few times. The chain combines TRBV5-6 with TRBJ1-6; D call uncertain. V lost 0 bases, J lost 8 bases, and 9 bases lay in between. Germline lookup yields CDR1 SGHDT and CDR2 YYEEEE. The CDR3 runs 14 residues. The CDR3 DNA sequence: TGTGCCAGCAGCTTGGGGGAGAGGGATTCACCCCTCCACTTT. Protein product: CASSLGERDSPLHF. Together with reference TRBV5-6 and TRBJ1-6, the CDR3 gives the full variable domain: DAGVTQSPTHLIKTRGQQVTLRCSPKSGHDTVSWYQQALGQGPQFIFQYYEEEERQRGNFPDRFSGHQFPNYSSELNVNALLLGDSALYLCASSLGERDSPLHFGNGTRLTVT.

The chain links TRBV12-3 or TRBV12-4 to TRBJ2-3, with TRBD2 as a possible D gene (5 bases). The V and J ends lost 5 bases and 5 bases respectively, with 8 bases between them. The CDR3 runs 12 residues. The CDR3 is CASSLREDTQYF. The CDR3 coding sequence is TGTGCCAGCAGTCTCCGGGAAGATACGCAGTATTTT.

This chain joins TRBV9 and TRBJ2-5, with 7 positions matching TRBD1. CDR3 length equals 18 residues. Germline CDR1 SGDLS, CDR2 YYNGEE. V shed 7 bases, J shed 2 bases, and the junction held 20 bases outside the gene matches. The CDR3 here is CASSKRAPRDREQETQYF. The DNA for the CDR3 is TGTGCCAGCTCCAAAAGGGCCCCCCGGGACAGAGAACAAGAGACCCAGTACTTC.

This clonotype was seen many times. The V and J genes are TRBV2 and TRBJ2-5; 12 nucleotides match TRBD2. Germline loops: CDR1 SNHLY, CDR2 FYNNEI. The CDR3 extends over 16 amino acids. The junction had 5 bases not matched to a gene; V was cut back by 2 bases and J by 4 bases. CDR3 bases: TGTGCCAGCAGTGAAACAGGACTAGCGGGATCAGAGACCCAGTACTTC. Its translation: CASSETGLAGSETQYF. The complete variable domain, with remaining parts taken from reference TRBV2 and TRBJ2-5, reads EPEVTQTPSHQVTQMGQEVILRCVPISNHLYFYWYRQILGQKVEFLVSFYNNEISEKSEIFDDQFSVERPDGSNFTLKIRSTKLEDSAMYFCASSETGLAGSETQYFGPGTRLLVL.

The CDR3 nucleotides read TGTGCCGGGGACAGGACTAGCGGGGATGAGCAGTTCTTC. Its protein is CAGDRTSGDEQFF. V gene TRBV30 combines with J gene TRBJ2-1; 12 bases align to TRBD2. This CDR3 contains 13 residues. Germline V gives CDR1 GTSNPN, CDR2 SVGIG (reference sequence). The V and J ends lost 8 bases and 8 bases, in that order; junction bases with no gene match: 7. The complete variable domain, with remaining parts taken from reference TRBV30 and TRBJ2-1, reads SQTIHQWPATLVQPVGSPLSLECTVEGTSNPNLYWYRQAAGRGLQLLFYSVGIGQISSEVPQNLSASRPQDRQFILSSKKLLLSDSGFYLCAGDRTSGDEQFFGPGTRLTVL.

The chain links TRBV20-1 to TRBJ2-7, with 10 bases lining up with TRBD1. The CDR3 is 15 amino acids. Trimming cost V 6 bases and J 4 bases; bases outside gene matches: 12. Looked up from germline, CDR1 is DFQATT and CDR2 is SNEGSKA (reference sequence). CDR3 bases: TGCAGTGCCCGAACCCGGGACAGGGGTTTTTACGAGCAGTACTTC. Protein sequence: CSARTRDRGFYEQYF.

This clonotype was recorded at least ten times. V gene TRBV20-1 combines with J gene TRBJ2-5, with 7 bases lining up with TRBD1. With 0 bases clipped from V and 1 base from J, the junction kept 2 bases outside the gene matches. In germline, CDR1 is DFQATT, CDR2 SNEGSKA (reference sequence). This CDR3 spans 14 amino acids. CDR3 DNA sequence: TGCAGTGCTAGAGATCCAGGGGGCCAAGAGACCCAGTACTTC. Amino acids: CSARDPGGQETQYF.

There are a few counts of this clonotype. The rearrangement links TRBV30 to TRBJ1-1; D unclear. The germline CDR1 and CDR2 sequences are GTSNPN and SVGIG (reference sequence). The germline V and J ends were trimmed by 1 base and 0 bases, with 6 bases remaining between them. There are 13 residues in the CDR3. CDR3 DNA: TGTGCCTGGAGTGCTGGGTTGAACACTGAAGCTTTCTTT. The encoded protein is CAWSAGLNTEAFF.

This clonotype was seen only a few times. This sequence joins TRBV11-2 and TRBJ2-3; D uncertain. Germline CDR1 is SGHAT and CDR2 is FQNNGV. The CDR3 consists of 16 residues. V was shortened by 1 base and J by 0 bases, with 11 bases between the two germline ends. The CDR3 loop reads CASSLGILRSTDTQYF. The CDR3 nucleotides read TGTGCCAGCAGCTTAGGGATCTTGCGGAGCACAGATACGCAGTATTTT.

The sample holds many counts of this clonotype. The J gene is TRBJ2-7, the V gene TRBV28; D unresolved. V dropped 4 bases and J dropped 2 bases, with 21 bases sitting between them. The germline gives CDR1 MDHEN, CDR2 SYDVKM. The CDR3 sequence is 17 residues long. CDR3 coding DNA: TGTGCCAGCAGTTCCATAACGCGTTTTGGGCAGACCTACGAGCAGTACTTC. It translates to CASSSITRFGQTYEQYF.

This clonotype came up many times. This sequence joins TRBV6-2 or TRBV6-3 and TRBJ2-7; no firm D call. Trimming left V 0 bases short and J 3 bases short, with 9 bases between. The CDR3 has 14 residues. Germline loops: CDR1 MNHEY, CDR2 SVGEGT. This CDR3 reads CASSYSFGFYEQYF. CDR3 nucleotides: TGTGCCAGCAGTTACTCGTTTGGGTTCTACGAGCAGTACTTC.

This sequence joins TRBV19 and TRBJ2-2; D perhaps matches TRBD2 (5 bases). This CDR3 comprises 13 residues. CDR1 LNHDA and CDR2 SQIVND come from the germline V gene (reference sequence). V lost 1 base and J 5 bases, leaving 5 bases between the germline ends. Here the CDR3 reads CASSIAGTGELFF. For the CDR3, the DNA is TGTGCCAGTAGTATAGCGGGGACCGGGGAGCTGTTTTTT.

There are a few counts of this clonotype. This chain joins TRBV7-8 and TRBJ2-2; D perhaps matches TRBD2 (7 bases). This CDR3 contains 15 residues. The V gene lost 7 bases and the J gene lost 5 bases, with 17 bases spanning the gap. Germline-derived CDR1 and CDR2 are SGHVS and FQNEAQ. This CDR3 reads CASTLVKGGTGELFF. In DNA, the CDR3 is TGTGCCAGCACCTTGGTCAAGGGGGGGACCGGGGAGCTGTTTTTT.

This clonotype was detected many times. The rearrangement links TRBV20-1 to TRBJ2-5; the D is unclear. CDR1 is DFQATT and CDR2 is SNEGSKA in the germline V gene (reference sequence). The CDR3 is 11 amino acids. Trimming took 1 base from V and 7 from J, leaving 7 bases between them. In nucleotides, the CDR3 is TGCAGTGCTAGAGTGAGTGGGACCCAGTACTTC. Its translation is CSARVSGTQYF.

This chain joins TRBV20-1 and TRBJ2-1; D is unresolved. This CDR3 has 16 residues. V gave up 3 bases and J gave up 5 bases, with 20 bases separating them. Germline lookup yields CDR1 DFQATT and CDR2 SNEGSKA (reference sequence). The CDR3 DNA sequence: TGCAGTGCTAGGGATCCGACGCTAGTCCAGAACAATGAGCAGTTCTTC. The encoded protein is CSARDPTLVQNNEQFF.

The sample holds many counts of this clonotype. The chain employs TRBV11-2 and TRBJ2-3; no firm D call. Germline V gives CDR1 SGHAT, CDR2 FQNNGV. Trimming shortened V by 2 bases and J by 2 bases, and 11 bases separated the two germline ends. This CDR3 is 15 amino acids long. The CDR3 loop is CASSLSWASTDTQYF. Written as DNA, the CDR3 is TGTGCCAGCAGCTTAAGTTGGGCTTCCACAGATACGCAGTATTTT.

The chain joins TRBV7-9 to TRBJ2-7; D remains unclear. V lost 0 bases and J 5 bases, leaving 14 bases between the germline ends. The CDR3 length is 15 residues. Germline CDR1 reads SEHNR; CDR2 reads FQNEAQ (reference sequence). CDR3 bases: TGTGCCAGCAGCTTAGCCGACTGGGCAGACCACGAGCAGTACTTC. It translates to CASSLADWADHEQYF.

This rearrangement joins TRBV7-2 to TRBJ2-7; 7 bases are a match to TRBD2. Per the germline V gene, CDR1 is SGHTA and CDR2 is FQGNSA. Trimming cost V 3 bases and J 1 base; bases outside gene matches: 3. The CDR3 is 14 amino acids. The CDR3 loop reads CASSLGGLSYEQYF. The CDR3, as DNA: TGTGCCAGCAGCTTGGGGGGACTATCCTACGAGCAGTACTTC.

The table lists this clonotype with a few counts. The rearrangement links TRBV27 to TRBJ1-5; the D gene is possibly TRBD1 (5 bases). Germline V gene sequence: CDR1 MNHEY, CDR2 SMNVEV (reference sequence). This CDR3 is built from 16 residues. With 0 bases removed from V and 2 bases from J, the gap between germline ends came to 11 bases. The CDR3 spells CASSLSGGTRNQPQHF. The CDR3, as DNA: TGTGCCAGCAGTTTATCGGGAGGGACGCGCAATCAGCCCCAGCATTTT.

In this sample, this clonotype turned up many times. This chain joins TRBV6-5 and TRBJ1-1, with D tentatively TRBD1 (5 bases). The CDR3 has 12 amino acids. Germline CDR1 MNHEY, CDR2 SVGAGI. Deletions cut 1 base from V and 7 bases from J, with 7 bases between. The CDR3 DNA is TGTGCCAGCAGTTACTGGGACGGTGAAGCTTTCTTT. The encoded protein is CASSYWDGEAFF.

At least ten counts were recorded for this clonotype. This sequence joins TRBV7-2 and TRBJ2-4, with 7 bases fitting TRBD2. Per the germline V gene, CDR1 is SGHTA and CDR2 is FQGNSA. The J segment lost 7 bases and the V segment lost 3 bases, leaving 6 bases of the junction unmatched. The CDR3 has 14 amino acids. The CDR3, as DNA: TGTGCCAGCAGCTTCGACGGGGGGTGGAACATTCAGTACTTC. The encoded protein is CASSFDGGWNIQYF.

This clonotype was seen more than once but under ten times. The chain couples TRBV6-2 or TRBV6-3 to TRBJ1-3; D not resolved. This CDR3 is 17 amino acids long. Trimming shortened V by 2 bases and J by 1 base, and 15 bases separated the two germline ends. CDR1 and CDR2 (germline): MNHEY, SVGEGT. In DNA form, the CDR3 reads TGTGCCAGCAGTTACCTGGGTCCAGCCACGTCTGGAAACACCATATATTTT. Its protein product is CASSYLGPATSGNTIYF.

Ten or more counts support this clonotype. The gene calls are TRBV2 and TRBJ2-2; 8 positions match TRBD2. Losses at the gene ends were 5 bases for V and 8 bases for J; bases not matched to a gene: 19. CDR3 length: 18 amino acids. CDR1 is SNHLY and CDR2 is FYNNEI in the germline V gene. For the CDR3, the DNA is TGTGCCAGCAGTCCTTCTGGAGGCGGGAGGAGTTTCATAGGGGAGCTGTTTTTT. Its translation: CASSPSGGGRSFIGELFF.